Listed here are 16 T cell receptor beta chains from one sample, sequenced in a study of blood T cell repertoires in COVID-19. Profiling relied on immunoSEQ multiplex PCR, and the TCRdb table lists in-frame clones only, not all of them. The sample carries 100,000 to 150,000 clones, approximately 74% recorded once. Sequencing used peripheral blood. All receptors derive from a man aged 55-75 years with acute or convalescent COVID-19.

This clone was observed a few times. Other DNA sequences within the sample encode an identical CDR3. This chain connects TRBV27 to TRBJ2-2; no reliable D call. Looked up from germline, CDR1 is MNHEY and CDR2 is SMNVEV (reference sequence). The V end lost 5 bases, the J end lost 1 base, and 5 bases lay between the germline ends. The CDR3 runs to 13 residues. CDR3 coding DNA: TGTGCCAGCAGTCCCCGGAACACCGGGGAGCTGTTTTTT. It encodes CASSPRNTGELFF.

The rearrangement uses TRBV28 and TRBJ1-2; D possibly corresponds to TRBD1 (6 bases). The ends were cut back, 6 bases at V and 3 bases at J, with 14 bases in the middle. Per germline, CDR1 MDHEN and CDR2 SYDVKM. This CDR3 is 14 amino acids long. CDR3 residues: CASRSQGRHYGYTF. In DNA form, the CDR3 reads TGTGCCAGCAGGTCACAGGGAAGACACTATGGCTACACCTTC.

The chain has TRBV9 and TRBJ1-1; D remains ambiguous. The CDR3 is 14 residues long. The germline V gene has CDR1 SGDLS and CDR2 YYNGEE. Trimming removed 3 bases at V and 4 bases at J, with 13 bases between. CDR3 protein: CASSAHQSGTEAFF. The CDR3 coding sequence is TGTGCCAGCAGCGCACATCAATCGGGCACTGAAGCTTTCTTT.

At least ten counts were recorded for this clone. This chain joins TRBV25-1 and TRBJ2-7, with 10 bases matching TRBD2. CDR3 size: 15 residues. The germline CDR1 and CDR2 sequences are MGHDK and SYGVNS. J gave up 10 bases and V 5 bases, and 14 bases lay outside the gene matches. The CDR3 loop is CASSQLAGLPVPQYF. In DNA form, the CDR3 reads TGTGCCAGCAGTCAACTAGCGGGACTCCCAGTCCCCCAGTACTTC.

The V call is TRBV9, the J call TRBJ2-2; TRBD1 is a possible D gene (5 bases). Trimming removed 7 bases at V and 2 bases at J, with 9 bases between. CDR1 and CDR2 (germline): SGDLS, YYNGEE. The CDR3 contains 13 residues. The CDR3 region is CASGASNTGELFF. The DNA of the CDR3 is TGTGCCAGCGGGGCAAGCAACACCGGGGAGCTGTTTTTT.

This chain uses TRBV12-5 with TRBJ2-3, with TRBD2 matching over 13 bases. The CDR3 runs 18 residues. With V trimmed by 1 base and J by 7 bases, 11 bases remained unmatched. CDR1 is LGHNT and CDR2 is FRNRAP in the germline V gene. CDR3 residues: CASGLAPLLAGGRNTQYF. The CDR3 DNA reads as TGTGCTAGTGGTTTGGCCCCCCTACTAGCGGGAGGGAGGAATACGCAGTATTTT.

This clone was observed once. CDR3 in DNA: TGTGCCAGCAGTTGGCGGGGCACAAACTATGGCTACACCTTC. It yields the protein CASSWRGTNYGYTF. The chain has TRBV28 and TRBJ1-2; tentative D call: TRBD1 (5 bases). The length of the CDR3 is 14 residues. The V end lost 4 bases, the J end lost 2 bases, and 11 bases lay between the germline ends. Germline lookup yields CDR1 MDHEN and CDR2 SYDVKM.

The gene calls are TRBV3-1 (or the pseudogene TRBV3-2) and TRBJ2-1, with TRBD2 matching 10 bases. With V trimmed by 5 bases and J by 2 bases, 6 bases remained unmatched. The CDR3 contains 16 residues. Looked up from germline, CDR1 is LGHDT and CDR2 is YNNKEL (reference sequence). CDR3 nucleotide sequence: TGTGCCAGCAGCAGGATAGCGGGAGGCACCTACAATGAGCAGTTCTTC. This translates into CASSRIAGGTYNEQFF.

The J gene is TRBJ2-1, the V gene TRBV5-1; TRBD2 aligns across 9 bases. V was pared by 3 bases and J by 12 bases, with 10 bases of the junction left unmatched. Germline lookup yields CDR1 SGHRS and CDR2 YFSETQ. The CDR3 has 14 residues. In DNA form, the CDR3 reads TGCGCCAGCAGCTGGTCGACTAGCGGCCCCGTGCAGTTCTTC. Amino acids: CASSWSTSGPVQFF.

The genes are TRBV19 and TRBJ1-4, with 7 bases that match TRBD1. Trimming cost V 4 bases and J 0 bases; bases outside gene matches: 11. CDR3 length: 18 residues. Germline-derived CDR1 and CDR2 are LNHDA and SQIVND (reference sequence). This chain's CDR3 is CASSSRQGRRSTNEKLFF. CDR3 coding DNA: TGTGCCAGTAGTAGCCGACAGGGTAGGCGGTCAACTAATGAAAAACTGTTTTTT.

This chain connects TRBV6-6 to TRBJ2-1; D ambiguous. The ends were cut back, 8 bases at V and 1 base at J, with 9 bases in the middle. Germline CDR1 is MNHNY and CDR2 is SVGAGI (reference sequence). This CDR3 is built from 13 residues. CDR3 region: CASCIESYNEQFF. CDR3 bases: TGTGCCAGCTGCATAGAATCCTACAATGAGCAGTTCTTC.

This chain joins TRBV5-1 and TRBJ1-1, with D unclear. The CDR3 is 14 amino acids. Germline assignment: CDR1 SGHRS and CDR2 YFSETQ. Trimming took 4 bases from V and 3 from J, leaving 13 bases between them. CDR3 in DNA: TGCGCCAGCAGCCCCCGAGGATCGGACACTGAAGCTTTCTTT. It translates to CASSPRGSDTEAFF.

J is TRBJ2-1 and V is TRBV19; 13 nucleotides line up with TRBD2. The V and J ends lost 9 bases and 7 bases, in that order; junction bases with no gene match: 3. This CDR3 spans 13 amino acids. The germline V gene encodes CDR1 LNHDA and CDR2 SQIVND (reference sequence). CDR3: CASAGLAGNEQFF. The CDR3 nucleotides read TGTGCCAGCGCGGGACTAGCGGGAAATGAGCAGTTCTTC.

This chain's CDR3 is CASSRELVEETQYF. DNA of the CDR3: TGTGCCAGCAGCCGCGAGTTAGTGGAAGAGACCCAGTACTTC. The rearrangement joins TRBV9 to TRBJ2-5, with no clear D. The V and J ends lost 4 bases and 3 bases respectively, with 13 bases between them. Germline CDR1 SGDLS, CDR2 YYNGEE. There are 14 residues in the CDR3.

V is TRBV5-1 and J is TRBJ2-2; D is undetermined. This CDR3 contains 15 residues. CDR1 and CDR2 from the germline V gene are SGHRS and YFSETQ. Trimming removed 0 bases at V and 8 bases at J, with 14 bases between. CDR3 residues: CASSLVVTGAGELFF. CDR3 DNA: TGCGCCAGCAGCTTGGTAGTAACCGGAGCAGGGGAGCTGTTTTTT.

The table lists this clone with a count of one. In DNA form, the CDR3 reads TGTGCCAGCAGTTTTGCGGCAGTTCCTAACTATGGCTACACCTTC. This sequence encodes CASSFAAVPNYGYTF. This chain connects TRBV27 to TRBJ1-2; the D is unclear. The CDR3 runs to 15 residues. CDR1 MNHEY and CDR2 SMNVEV come from the germline V gene (reference sequence). V was pared by 3 bases and J by 0 bases, with 11 bases between.